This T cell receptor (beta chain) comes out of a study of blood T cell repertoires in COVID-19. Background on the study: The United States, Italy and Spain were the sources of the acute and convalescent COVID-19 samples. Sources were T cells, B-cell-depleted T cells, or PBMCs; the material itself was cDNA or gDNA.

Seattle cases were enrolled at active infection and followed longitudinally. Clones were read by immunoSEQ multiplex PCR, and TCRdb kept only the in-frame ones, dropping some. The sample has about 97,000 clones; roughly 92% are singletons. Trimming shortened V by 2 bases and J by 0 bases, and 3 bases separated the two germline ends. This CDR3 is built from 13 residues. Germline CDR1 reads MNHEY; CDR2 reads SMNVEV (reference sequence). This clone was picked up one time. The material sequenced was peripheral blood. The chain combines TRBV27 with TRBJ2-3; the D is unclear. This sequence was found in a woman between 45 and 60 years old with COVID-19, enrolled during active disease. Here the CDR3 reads CASSLLSTDTQYF. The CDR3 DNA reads TGTGCCAGCAGTTTACTGAGCACAGATACGCAGTATTTT.